The 3 T cell receptor beta chains below come from one sample, sequenced in a study of blood T cell repertoires in COVID-19. Only in-frame clones appear in the TCRdb table, and some are missing; sequencing was by immunoSEQ multiplex PCR. The data show tens of thousands of clones, about 70% seen once. Material: peripheral blood. These receptors all come from a man aged 80 or over with acute or convalescent COVID-19.

This chain joins TRBV2 and TRBJ2-7; 9 positions agree with TRBD1. The germline V gene has CDR1 SNHLY and CDR2 FYNNEI. V lost 7 bases, J lost 4 bases, and 5 bases stayed unmatched. The CDR3 loop spans 13 amino acids. CDR3 residues: CASTGTGRYEQYF. The CDR3 coding sequence is TGTGCCAGCACAGGGACAGGGAGGTACGAGCAGTACTTC.

The gene calls are TRBV2 and TRBJ1-5; D ambiguous. The CDR3 totals 13 residues. The V gene lost 4 bases and the J gene lost 2 bases, with 6 bases spanning the gap. Germline CDR1 is SNHLY and CDR2 is FYNNEI. The CDR3 nucleotides read TGTGCCAGCAGTGGGCAGGGCAATCAGCCCCAGCATTTT. This codes for CASSGQGNQPQHF.

This rearrangement joins TRBV28 to TRBJ2-5; 12 bases agree with TRBD2. Germline CDR1 MDHEN, CDR2 SYDVKM. The ends lost 5 bases at V and 5 bases at J; junction bases unmatched: 6. This CDR3 region has 15 residues. For the CDR3, the DNA is TGTGCCAGCAGTCTAGCGGGAGGGCTGGGGGAGACCCAGTACTTC. Translated: CASSLAGGLGETQYF.